This T cell receptor (beta chain) appears in the sequencing data of a study of blood T cell repertoires in COVID-19. Whole-study context: Material from acute and convalescent COVID-19 was sourced from the United States, Italy and Spain. PBMCs, B-cell-depleted T cells, or T cells were the source of the cDNA or gDNA that made up the material.

The CDR3 sequence is 13 residues long. V dropped 4 bases and J dropped 5 bases, with 9 bases sitting between them. Per the study methods: It was from reference gene primer amplification that nucleated cell counts were estimated. The assay was immunoSEQ multiplex PCR, and TCRdb's table has in-frame clones only and misses some. D and trimming were read from the DNA, whereas the V and J calls and clone size are those reported in that table. Counted here are 150,000 or so clones, more than 80% occurring once; the ten biggest clones make up less than 0.6%. The sequenced sample was peripheral blood. This sequence was found in a man aged 50 to 59 with acute or convalescent COVID-19. The chain links TRBV5-3 to TRBJ1-4; D call uncertain. TRBV5-3 is sorted into the ORF group, with uncertain function. CDR3 amino acids: CARSLVINEKLFF. CDR3 nucleotides: TGTGCCAGAAGCCTAGTAATCAATGAAAAACTGTTTTTT.